The sequence of this TCR beta chain was determined in a study of T cell responses to AZD1222 COVID-19 vaccine. General study findings and limits: Among the donors, most were white British and more were female, and clonal diversity was possibly underestimated. At study baseline, merely roughly 6 AZD1222 recipients were seropositive.

V lost 7 bases, J lost 0 bases, and 6 bases stayed unmatched. The germline CDR1 and CDR2 sequences are SQVTM and ANQGSEA. CDR3 length: 13 amino acids. Method: immunoSEQ multiplex PCR; TCRdb's copy keeps in-frame clones and lacks some. The repertoire holds some 64,000 clones, 65% to 80% seen once, with over 12% in the top ten. To note about this clone: Its antigen remains unidentified.

The origin of this receptor is an adult in good health. The source material was peripheral blood, sampled on day 0 of AZD1222 vaccination. The chain carries TRBV29-1 and TRBJ2-7; TRBD1 matches at 7 bases. The chain's CDR3 is CSASRDSSYEQYF. The CDR3 nucleotides are TGCAGCGCGAGCCGGGACAGCTCCTACGAGCAGTACTTC.